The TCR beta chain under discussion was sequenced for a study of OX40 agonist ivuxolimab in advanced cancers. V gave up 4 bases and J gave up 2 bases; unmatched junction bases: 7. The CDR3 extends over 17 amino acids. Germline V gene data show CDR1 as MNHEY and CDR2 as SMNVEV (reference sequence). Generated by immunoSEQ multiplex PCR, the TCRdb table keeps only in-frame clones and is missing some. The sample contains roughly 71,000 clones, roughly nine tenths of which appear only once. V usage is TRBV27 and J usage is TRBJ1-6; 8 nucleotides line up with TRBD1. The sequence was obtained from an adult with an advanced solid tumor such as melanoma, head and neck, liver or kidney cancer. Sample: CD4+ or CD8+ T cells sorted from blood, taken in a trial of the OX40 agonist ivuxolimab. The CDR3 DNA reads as TGTGCCAGCAGTTACCGGACAGGGTTCACCTATAATTCACCCCTCCACTTT. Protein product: CASSYRTGFTYNSPLHF.